These 10 T cell receptor beta chains were sequenced from one sample in a study of T cells in Graves' hyperthyroidism and ophthalmopathy. RNA transcripts yielded amplified TCR beta CDR3 regions. During a first-round RT-PCR of the TCR CDR3, the HTBI primer set was used. TCRdb redid the calling of the multiplex PCR reads with MiXCR, one entry per CDR3 protein. The data contain 550,000 to 850,000 distinct CDR3 sequences, roughly a sixth of them singletons. The sequencing input was blood. Receptor source: a woman aged 50 to 60 with Graves' hyperthyroidism that later progressed to Graves' ophthalmopathy.

This clonotype appeared a few times. CDR3 sequence: CAWSADRSTDTQYF. In nucleotides, the CDR3 is TGTGCCTGGTCGGCGGACAGGAGCACAGATACGCAGTATTTT. The rearrangement joins TRBV30 to TRBJ2-3, with 7 bases fitting TRBD1. This CDR3 comprises 14 residues. Germline V CDR1 and CDR2: GTSNPN, SVGIG (reference sequence). Unmatched junction bases numbered 5, after V lost 5 bases and J lost 0 bases.

V and J are TRBV7-3 and TRBJ1-2, with 8 bases aligning to TRBD1. This CDR3 spans 13 amino acids. Germline CDR1 is SGHTA and CDR2 is FQGTGA. With 5 bases clipped from V and 8 bases from J, the junction kept 7 bases outside the gene matches. CDR3 residues: CASSQQDRDGYTF. CDR3 bases: TGTGCCAGCAGCCAACAGGACAGGGACGGCTACACCTTC. The variable domain in full, with the rest retrieved from reference TRBV7-3 and TRBJ1-2, is GAGVSQTPSNKVTEKGKYVELRCDPISGHTALYWYRQSLGQGPEFLIYFQGTGAADDSGLPNDRFFAVRPEGSVSTLKIQRTERGDSAVYLCASSQQDRDGYTFGSGTRLTVV.

This clonotype has a handful of counts. The V and J genes are TRBV19 and TRBJ1-5; D remains ambiguous. Germline CDR1 LNHDA, CDR2 SQIVND (reference sequence). The V end lost 1 base, the J end lost 2 bases, and 12 bases lay between the germline ends. The CDR3 contains 16 residues. Here the CDR3 reads CASSIGTLPRNQPQHF. CDR3 in DNA: TGTGCCAGTAGTATAGGGACCTTGCCGCGCAATCAGCCCCAGCATTTT. Looking up the rest from reference TRBV19 and TRBJ1-5 gives the full variable domain: DGGITQSPKYLFRKEGQNVTLSCEQNLNHDAMYWYRQDPGQGLRLIYYSQIVNDFQKGDIAEGYSVSREKKESFPLTVTSAQKNPTAFYLCASSIGTLPRNQPQHFGDGTRLSIL.

The chain links TRBV9 to TRBJ2-1; a possible D gene is TRBD2 (5 bases). V shed 3 bases and J shed 4 bases, with 14 bases lying between them. The CDR3 spans 15 residues. Germline-derived CDR1 and CDR2 are SGDLS and YYNGEE. CDR3 DNA: TGTGCCAGCAGCGGTGGACCTAGCCTATACAATGAGCAGTTCTTC. Amino acid sequence: CASSGGPSLYNEQFF.

The rearrangement uses TRBV3-1 and TRBJ2-7; a weak D match, TRBD2 (7 bases). The germline gives CDR1 LGHDT, CDR2 YNNKEL (reference sequence). Deletions cut 5 bases from V and 0 bases from J, with 20 bases between. There are 17 residues in the CDR3. CDR3 in DNA: TGTGCCAGCAGCGACGATTGGGGGGGGGCCCCCTCCTACGAGCAGTACTTC. Its translation: CASSDDWGGAPSYEQYF.

At least ten counts were recorded for this clonotype. This rearrangement joins TRBV3-1 to TRBJ1-2; D unclear. Germline loops: CDR1 LGHDT, CDR2 YNNKEL (reference sequence). V was shortened by 0 bases and J by 4 bases, with 12 bases between the two germline ends. CDR3 size: 15 residues. CDR3 bases: TGTGCCAGCAGCCAAGATCGTCTGGACGGCTATGGCTACACCTTC. It translates to CASSQDRLDGYGYTF.

This clonotype was detected many times. This chain joins TRBV2 and TRBJ1-4; unclear D gene. The V end lost 4 bases, the J end lost 8 bases, and 14 bases lay between the germline ends. The CDR3 extends over 14 amino acids. Per germline, CDR1 SNHLY and CDR2 FYNNEI. CDR3 coding DNA: TGTGCCAGCAGTGCCGATGCTCTGGGGGAAAAACTGTTTTTT. Its protein product is CASSADALGEKLFF.

This clonotype was detected a few times. The V gene is TRBV4-2, the J gene TRBJ2-2; possibly TRBD2 for D (5 bases). V lost 0 bases and J 4 bases, leaving 15 bases between the germline ends. The CDR3 spans 17 residues. Germline values: CDR1 LGHNA, CDR2 YNFKEQ. CDR3 coding DNA: TGTGCCAGCAGCCAAGATACGCGCCTAGCTAGCACCGGGGAGCTGTTTTTT. The encoded protein is CASSQDTRLASTGELFF.

A note on this clonotype: One end of the junction does not line up with germline, which may come from a read error. This chain connects TRBV11-2 to TRBJ2-5; 7 bases match TRBD1. CDR1 is SGHAT, CDR2 FQNNGV, per germline. The CDR3 sequence is 14 residues long. The CDR3 nucleotides read TGTGCCAGCAGCGAGAACCGGGACAGCCCACACATTCACTTC. It encodes CASSENRDSPHIHF.

This clonotype appeared many times. This chain joins TRBV3-1 and TRBJ1-1, with a possible D match to TRBD1 (5 bases). V lost 5 bases and J lost 3, with 19 bases in between. Germline V gives CDR1 LGHDT, CDR2 YNNKEL (reference sequence). The CDR3 has 16 amino acids. The CDR3 region is CASSGTANRQDTEAFF. The CDR3 DNA sequence: TGTGCCAGCAGCGGGACCGCTAACCGCCAGGACACTGAAGCTTTCTTT.